The rows below give T cell receptor beta chains drawn from one sample of a study of control samples from healthy donors and cancer patients. Sequencing was performed with immunoSEQ multiplex PCR; in TCRdb, only in-frame clones are kept and a portion is missing. The sample has roughly 92,000 clones, about 86% seen once. What was sequenced was blood. The source of these receptors is a woman aged 50 to 60 in good health. CDR3s include the opening cysteine and the closing phenylalanine or tryptophan. The listing skips clone size in some rows; elsewhere it reads once, few, many or a size class.

clone size,J gene,V gene,CDR3 protein
once,TRBJ1-6,TRBV27,CASSRDSTDSPLHF
-,TRBJ2-1,TRBV18,CASSPTSGNEQFF
-,TRBJ1-2,TRBV7-9,CASSLGPSTGLPYGYTF
-,TRBJ1-2,TRBV6-5,CASRLTGTSNYGYTF
-,TRBJ1-3,TRBV7-2,CASSLLGGVVGNTIYF
-,TRBJ1-1,TRBV2,CASSEQGIGAFF
-,TRBJ2-4,TRBV2,CASFRGLADKNIQYF
-,TRBJ2-1,TRBV5-1,CASSFTALSSYNEQFF
-,TRBJ1-3,TRBV18,CASSDRDLTGNTIYF
-,TRBJ2-2,TRBV5-1,CASSPKNSGTGELFF
-,TRBJ1-2,TRBV7-9,CASSSTGAGYTF
once,TRBJ2-3,TRBV7-9,CASSFGQSTDTQYF
-,TRBJ2-5,TRBV19,CASSLGQGQETQYF
few,TRBJ1-6,TRBV7-9,CASSLGSGFYNSPLHF
-,TRBJ1-2,TRBV13,CASSLGAQGAGGYTF
-,TRBJ2-1,TRBV7-2,CASSSRAGYNEQFF
-,TRBJ1-3,TRBV12-5,CASARRSDTIYF
-,TRBJ1-6,TRBV5-1,CASSFRADGSPLHF
-,TRBJ1-5,TRBV28,CASSFWGQPQHF
-,TRBJ1-1,TRBV28,CASSFGGGTEAFF
-,TRBJ2-1,TRBV11-3,CASSLVSGFYNEQFF
-,TRBJ1-1,TRBV10-3,CAISESGLGRTEAFF
-,TRBJ1-1,TRBV29-1,CSVAGLGQGFEEAFF
-,TRBJ1-1,TRBV5-6,CASSPLGGMNTEAFF
-,TRBJ2-2,TRBV14,CASSPRLSTGELFF
-,TRBJ2-1,TRBV11-3,CASAAGTVRNEQFF
-,TRBJ2-7,TRBV9,CASSVSGGNYEQYF
-,TRBJ2-3,TRBV6-2/TRBV6-3,CASSYGDSTDTQYF
-,TRBJ2-1,TRBV5-1,CASTRGLADLSSYNEQFF
-,TRBJ2-5,TRBV5-1,CASSFQETQYF
few,TRBJ1-6,TRBV3-1/TRBV3-2,CASSQGGDPYNSPLHF
-,TRBJ1-2,TRBV6-2/TRBV6-3,CASSRDVYGYTF
few,TRBJ1-1,TRBV11-3,CASSFDRGPEAFF
-,TRBJ2-1,TRBV29-1,CSVVRDVGEQFF
-,TRBJ1-3,TRBV9,CASSALDAPGTIYF
-,TRBJ2-6,TRBV7-7,CASSSGGAGANVLTF
-,TRBJ1-4,TRBV5-1,CASSLAQGQRANEKLFF
once,TRBJ2-3,TRBV11-2,CASRRAGRGTDTQYF
-,TRBJ2-3,TRBV6-4,CASSFSGGLTDTQYF
once,TRBJ2-3,TRBV20-1,CSARVQDTQYF
-,TRBJ1-1,TRBV11-3,CASSLAYQTGFVTEAFF
-,TRBJ1-1,TRBV6-5,CASSVGSNTEAFF
-,TRBJ2-4,TRBV28,CASSLYRSGPTKNIQYF
-,TRBJ1-1,TRBV5-1,CASSFLGSEAFF
-,TRBJ1-2,TRBV7-3,CASSRTGWDNEGYTF